Shown below are 2 T cell receptor beta chains from a single sample sequenced in a study of metastatic and nonmetastatic thyroid tumors. MiXCR re-clonotyped the PCR reads for TCRdb. The top ten hold approximately 23% of the sample, which has fewer than 50,000 clones, approximately 15% seen once. Patients underwent thyroid surgery, and none had received any treatment before it. Sequences were obtained from blood. These receptors all come from a female donor with papillary thyroid cancer or a benign thyroid nodule (not recorded which). Some clones in this sample may be carry-over from other donors' samples.

This clone has ten or more counts. The DNA of the CDR3 is TGTGCCAGCAGTCCCACCGGAGGCAATCAGCCCCAGCATTTT. It translates to CASSPTGGNQPQHF. The chain combines TRBV6-1 with TRBJ1-5, with D uncertain. Germline lookup yields CDR1 MNHNS and CDR2 SASEGT. The V end was cut by 5 bases, the J end by 2 bases, with 10 bases between. This CDR3 is 14 amino acids long.

Many counts were recorded for this clone. The V and J genes are TRBV10-3 and TRBJ2-7; TRBD2 matches at 8 bases. V dropped 3 bases and J dropped 4; count of bases not matched to a gene: 8. The CDR3 length is 15 residues. Germline CDR1 and CDR2: ENHRY and SYGVKD. The CDR3 sequence: CAISDPGGEAYEQYF. The CDR3, as DNA: TGTGCCATCAGTGATCCGGGGGGGGAGGCGTACGAGCAGTACTTC.